The source of this T cell receptor beta chain is a study of regulatory T cells in long-lasting Graves disease. Overall study results and limits: Only peripheral blood was studied, not thyroid tissue.

Time point here: newly diagnosed GD, antithyroid drugs for less than 3 months. PBMC-extracted RNA yielded the TCR library. Patients with Graves' disease were diagnosed by American Thyroid Association guidelines. For this clonotype: Its specificity is unknown.

The CDR3 is made up of 15 amino acids. The germline gives CDR1 SGDLS, CDR2 YYNGEE. Trimming cost V 3 bases and J 5 bases, with 14 bases left between them. To make TCR beta libraries, researchers used iRepertoire HTBI primers and Arm-PCR of CDR3 regions. TCRdb re-called the multiplex PCR reads through MiXCR, storing one row per CDR3 protein. The table shows roughly 560,000 distinct CDR3 sequences, with roughly 15% occurring only once. The same sample was also studied in work on T cells in Graves' hyperthyroidism and ophthalmopathy. That work contributes: Graves' hyperthyroidism showing no ophthalmopathy progression within 18 months was considered stable.

The sequence was obtained from a middle-aged woman with Graves disease. V gene TRBV9 combines with J gene TRBJ2-2, with D perhaps matching TRBD1 (6 bases). Sequencing was performed on peripheral blood mononuclear cells (PBMCs), taken at new diagnosis, from a patient treated with antithyroid drugs. Written as DNA, the CDR3 is TGTGCCAGCAGCGGCACTGGGGGCGCAACCGGGGAGCTGTTTTTT. Translating gives CASSGTGGATGELFF.